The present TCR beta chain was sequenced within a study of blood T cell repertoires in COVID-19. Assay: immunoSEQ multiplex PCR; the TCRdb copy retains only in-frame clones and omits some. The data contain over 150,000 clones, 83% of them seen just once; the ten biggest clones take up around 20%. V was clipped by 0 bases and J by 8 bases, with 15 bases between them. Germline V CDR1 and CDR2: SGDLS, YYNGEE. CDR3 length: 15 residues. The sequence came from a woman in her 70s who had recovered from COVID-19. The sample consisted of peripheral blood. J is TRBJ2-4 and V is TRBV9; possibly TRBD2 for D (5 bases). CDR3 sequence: CASSVEGLGRDIQYF. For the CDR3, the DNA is TGTGCCAGCAGCGTAGAGGGCCTAGGGCGGGACATTCAGTACTTC.